This TCR beta chain was captured in a study of blood T cells in healthy people across ages. Background on the study: Capturing about one barcoded beta molecule per two T cells was achieved by template switching.

A J-beta primer mix and a sample-barcoded 5' primer were used in a second PCR of about 6 to 12 cycles. Via MiXCR, TCRdb re-called the 5' RACE reads, giving one row per CDR3 protein. The sample records 1.6 million or so distinct CDR3 sequences, about 32% being singletons. Study outcomes and limitations: The recorded TCR beta diversity per million T cells decreased in a roughly linear manner with age. Donors of long life had a larger count of naive CD4+ cells and greater diversity than aged donors.

Staff drew roughly 10 milliliters of peripheral blood from each donor. The CDR3 totals 13 residues. Germline assignment: CDR1 MNHEY and CDR2 SMNVEV (reference sequence). V was clipped by 3 bases and J by 7 bases, with 10 bases between them. In this sample, this clonotype turned up a few times. What it binds is unknown. The sample comprised blood. The chain is built from TRBV27 and TRBJ1-5, with no clear D. The receptor comes from a woman aged 30 to 39 in good health. The CDR3 is CASSFEGGQPQHF. CDR3 nucleotides: TGTGCCAGCAGTTTTGAGGGAGGGCAGCCCCAGCATTTT.